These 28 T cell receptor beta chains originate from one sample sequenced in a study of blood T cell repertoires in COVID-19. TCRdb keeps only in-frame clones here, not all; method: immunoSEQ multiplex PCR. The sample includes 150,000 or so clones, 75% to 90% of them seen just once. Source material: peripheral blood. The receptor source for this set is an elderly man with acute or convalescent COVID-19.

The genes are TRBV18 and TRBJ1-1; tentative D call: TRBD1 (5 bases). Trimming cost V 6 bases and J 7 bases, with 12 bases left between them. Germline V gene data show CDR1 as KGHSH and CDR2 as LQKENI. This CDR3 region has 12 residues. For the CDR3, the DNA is TGTGCCAGCTCCTCTAAAGGGGATGAAGCTTTCTTT. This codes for CASSSKGDEAFF. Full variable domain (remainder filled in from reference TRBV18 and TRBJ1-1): NAGVMQNPRHLVRRRGQEARLRCSPMKGHSHVYWYRQLPEEGLKFMVYLQKENIIDESGMPKERFSAEFPKEGPSILRIQQVVRGDSAAYFCASSSKGDEAFFGQGTRLTVV.

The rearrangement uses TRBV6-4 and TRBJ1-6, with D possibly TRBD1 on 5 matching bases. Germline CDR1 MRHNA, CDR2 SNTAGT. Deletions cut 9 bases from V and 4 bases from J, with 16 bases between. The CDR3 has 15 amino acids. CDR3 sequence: CARKKQGKYNSPLHF. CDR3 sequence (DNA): TGTGCCAGAAAAAAGCAGGGTAAGTATAATTCACCCCTCCACTTT.

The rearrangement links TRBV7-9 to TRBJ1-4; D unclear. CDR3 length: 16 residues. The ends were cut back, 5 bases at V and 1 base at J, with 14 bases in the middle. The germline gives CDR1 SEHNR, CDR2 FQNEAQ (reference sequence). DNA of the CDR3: TGTGCCAGCAGCAACCGTCGTGAGGGAACTAATGAAAAACTGTTTTTT. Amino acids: CASSNRREGTNEKLFF.

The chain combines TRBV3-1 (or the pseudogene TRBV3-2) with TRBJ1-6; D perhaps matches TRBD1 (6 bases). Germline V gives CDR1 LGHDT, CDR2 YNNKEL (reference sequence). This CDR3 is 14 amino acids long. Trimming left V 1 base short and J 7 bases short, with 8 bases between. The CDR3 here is CASSQGTENSPLHF. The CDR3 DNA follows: TGTGCCAGCAGCCAAGGGACAGAAAATTCACCCCTCCACTTT.

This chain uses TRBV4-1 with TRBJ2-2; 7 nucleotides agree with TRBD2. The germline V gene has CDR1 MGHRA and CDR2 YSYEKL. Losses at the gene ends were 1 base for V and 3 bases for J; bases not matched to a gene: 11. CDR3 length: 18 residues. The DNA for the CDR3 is TGCGCCAGCAGCCAAGGAGATGGGACTACTCGAGACACCGGGGAGCTGTTTTTT. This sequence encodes CASSQGDGTTRDTGELFF.

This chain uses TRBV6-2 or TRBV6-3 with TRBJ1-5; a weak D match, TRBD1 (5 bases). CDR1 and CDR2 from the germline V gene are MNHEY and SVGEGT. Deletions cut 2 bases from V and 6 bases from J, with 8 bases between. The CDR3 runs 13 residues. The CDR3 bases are TGTGCCAGCAGTTACGGGGGGACTCAGCCCCAGCATTTT. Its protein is CASSYGGTQPQHF.

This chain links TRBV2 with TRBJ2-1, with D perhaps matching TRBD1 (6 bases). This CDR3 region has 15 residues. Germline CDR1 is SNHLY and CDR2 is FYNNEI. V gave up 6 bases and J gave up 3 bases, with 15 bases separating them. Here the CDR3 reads CASSRGPPNYNEQFF. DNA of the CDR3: TGTGCCAGCAGCAGGGGTCCCCCAAACTACAATGAGCAGTTCTTC.

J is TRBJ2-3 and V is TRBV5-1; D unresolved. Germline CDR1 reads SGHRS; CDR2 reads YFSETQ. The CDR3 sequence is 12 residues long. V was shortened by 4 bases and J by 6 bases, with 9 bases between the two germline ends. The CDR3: CASSRNSDTQYF. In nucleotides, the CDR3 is TGCGCCAGCAGCAGAAACTCGGATACGCAGTATTTT.

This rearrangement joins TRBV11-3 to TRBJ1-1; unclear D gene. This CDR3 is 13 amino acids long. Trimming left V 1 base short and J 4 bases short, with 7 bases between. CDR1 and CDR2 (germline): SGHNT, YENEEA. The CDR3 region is CASSLVTGTEAFF. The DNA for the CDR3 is TGTGCCAGCAGCTTAGTAACGGGCACTGAAGCTTTCTTT.

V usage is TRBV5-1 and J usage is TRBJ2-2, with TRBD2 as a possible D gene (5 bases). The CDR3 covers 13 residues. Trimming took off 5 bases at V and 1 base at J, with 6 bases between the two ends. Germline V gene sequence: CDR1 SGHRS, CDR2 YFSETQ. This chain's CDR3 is CASSRGNTGELFF. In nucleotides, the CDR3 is TGCGCCAGCAGTCGGGGGAACACCGGGGAGCTGTTTTTT.

Here the CDR3 reads CASSLAGGSGGTYQETQYF. The DNA of the CDR3 is TGCGCCAGCAGCCTAGCCGGCGGTAGCGGGGGGACGTACCAAGAGACCCAGTACTTC. The rearrangement uses TRBV4-1 and TRBJ2-5; TRBD2 aligns across 10 bases. Germline CDR1 and CDR2: MGHRA and YSYEKL. This CDR3 region has 19 residues. Trimming removed 4 bases from V and 0 bases from J; junction bases left unmatched: 14.

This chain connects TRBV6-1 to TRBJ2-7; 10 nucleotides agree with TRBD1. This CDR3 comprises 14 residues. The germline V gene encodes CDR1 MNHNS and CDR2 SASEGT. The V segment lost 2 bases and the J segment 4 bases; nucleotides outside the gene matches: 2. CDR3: CASSERGQGYEQYF. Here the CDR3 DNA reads TGTGCCAGCAGTGAAAGGGGACAGGGGTACGAGCAGTACTTC.

The CDR3: CAWGTGYFSTEAFF. CDR3 in DNA: TGTGCCTGGGGGACAGGGTATTTTAGCACTGAAGCTTTCTTT. The rearrangement uses TRBV30 and TRBJ1-1, with 9 bases fitting TRBD1. Losses at the gene ends were 5 bases for V and 4 bases for J; bases not matched to a gene: 8. Germline V lookup: CDR1 GTSNPN, CDR2 SVGIG (reference sequence). CDR3 size: 14 residues.

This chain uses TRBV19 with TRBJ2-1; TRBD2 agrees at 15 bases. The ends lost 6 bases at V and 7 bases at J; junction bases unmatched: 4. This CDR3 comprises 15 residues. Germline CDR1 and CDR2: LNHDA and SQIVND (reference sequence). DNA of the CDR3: TGTGCCAGTAGAATCGGACTAGCGGGAGGGAATGAGCAGTTCTTC. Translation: CASRIGLAGGNEQFF.

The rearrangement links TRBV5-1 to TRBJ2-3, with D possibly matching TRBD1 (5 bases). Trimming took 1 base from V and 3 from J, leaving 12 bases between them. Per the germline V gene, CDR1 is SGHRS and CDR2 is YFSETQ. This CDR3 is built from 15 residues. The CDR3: CASSLSRVGTDTQYF. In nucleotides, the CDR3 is TGCGCCAGCAGCTTGTCCAGGGTTGGGACAGATACGCAGTATTTT.

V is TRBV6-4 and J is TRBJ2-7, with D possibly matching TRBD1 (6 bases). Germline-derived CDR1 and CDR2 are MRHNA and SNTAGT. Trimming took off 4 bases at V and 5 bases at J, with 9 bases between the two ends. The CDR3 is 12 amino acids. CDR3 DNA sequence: TGTGCCAGCAGTGTACAGGGCCACGAGCAGTACTTC. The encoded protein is CASSVQGHEQYF.

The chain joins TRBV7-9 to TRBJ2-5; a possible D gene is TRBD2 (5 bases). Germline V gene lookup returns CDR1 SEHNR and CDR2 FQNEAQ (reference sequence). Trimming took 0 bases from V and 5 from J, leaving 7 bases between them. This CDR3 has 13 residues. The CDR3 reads CASSLAGAETQYF. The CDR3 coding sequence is TGTGCCAGCAGCTTAGCGGGAGCTGAGACCCAGTACTTC.

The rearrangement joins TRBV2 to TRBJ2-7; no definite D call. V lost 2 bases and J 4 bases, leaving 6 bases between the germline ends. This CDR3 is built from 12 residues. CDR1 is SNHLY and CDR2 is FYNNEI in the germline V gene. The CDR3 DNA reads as TGTGCCAGCAGTGAATGGCCTTACGAGCAGTACTTC. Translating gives CASSEWPYEQYF.

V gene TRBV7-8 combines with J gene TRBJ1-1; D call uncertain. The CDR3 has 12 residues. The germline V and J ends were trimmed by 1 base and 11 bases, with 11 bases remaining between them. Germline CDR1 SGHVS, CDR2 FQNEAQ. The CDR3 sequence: CASSLVSSGAFF. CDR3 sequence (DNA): TGTGCCAGCAGCTTAGTTTCTTCCGGGGCTTTCTTT.

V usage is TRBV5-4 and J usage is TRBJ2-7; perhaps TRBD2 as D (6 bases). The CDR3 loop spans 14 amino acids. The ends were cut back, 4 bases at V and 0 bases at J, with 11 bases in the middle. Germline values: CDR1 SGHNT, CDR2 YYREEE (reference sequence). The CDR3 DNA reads TGTGCCAGCAGCCCGGGGACTGACTCCTACGAGCAGTACTTC. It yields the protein CASSPGTDSYEQYF.

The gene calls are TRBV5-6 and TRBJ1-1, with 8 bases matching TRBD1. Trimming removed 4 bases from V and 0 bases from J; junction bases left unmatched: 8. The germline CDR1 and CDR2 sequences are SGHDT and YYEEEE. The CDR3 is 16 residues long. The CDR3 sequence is CASSPMGGQVNTEAFF. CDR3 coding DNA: TGTGCCAGCAGCCCGATGGGGGGACAGGTGAACACTGAAGCTTTCTTT.

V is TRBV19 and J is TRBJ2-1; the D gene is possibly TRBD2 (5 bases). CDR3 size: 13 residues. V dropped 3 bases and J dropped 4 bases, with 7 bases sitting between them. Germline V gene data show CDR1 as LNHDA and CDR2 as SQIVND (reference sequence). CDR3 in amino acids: CASSIPGYNEQFF. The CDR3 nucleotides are TGTGCCAGTAGTATTCCGGGATACAATGAGCAGTTCTTC.

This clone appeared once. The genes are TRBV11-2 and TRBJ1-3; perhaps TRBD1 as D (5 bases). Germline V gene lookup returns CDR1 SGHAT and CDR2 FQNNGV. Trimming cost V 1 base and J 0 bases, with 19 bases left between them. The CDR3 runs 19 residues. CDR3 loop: CASSLGQGTVFLSGNTIYF. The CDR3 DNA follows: TGTGCCAGCAGCTTAGGCCAGGGCACAGTATTCCTCTCTGGAAACACCATATATTTT.

The CDR3 sequence is CAIGKQADYEQYF. CDR3 coding DNA: TGTGCCATCGGTAAACAGGCTGACTACGAGCAGTACTTC. This chain links TRBV10-3 with TRBJ2-7; D might be TRBD1 (5 bases). The CDR3 loop spans 13 amino acids. From germline, CDR1 is ENHRY and CDR2 SYGVKD. The V end lost 8 bases, the J end lost 3 bases, and 14 bases lay between the germline ends.

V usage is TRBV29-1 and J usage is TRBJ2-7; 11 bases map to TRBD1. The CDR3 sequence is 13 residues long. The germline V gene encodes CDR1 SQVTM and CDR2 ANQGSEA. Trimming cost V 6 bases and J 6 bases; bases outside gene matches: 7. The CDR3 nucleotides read TGCAGCGTGGGACAGGGGGTAACCCCCGAGCAGTACTTC. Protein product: CSVGQGVTPEQYF.

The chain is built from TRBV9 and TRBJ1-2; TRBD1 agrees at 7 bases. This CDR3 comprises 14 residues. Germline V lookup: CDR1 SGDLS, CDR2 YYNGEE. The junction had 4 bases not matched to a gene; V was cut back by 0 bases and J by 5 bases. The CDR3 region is CASSVERQGYGYTF. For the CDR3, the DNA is TGTGCCAGCAGCGTAGAGAGACAGGGATATGGCTACACCTTC.

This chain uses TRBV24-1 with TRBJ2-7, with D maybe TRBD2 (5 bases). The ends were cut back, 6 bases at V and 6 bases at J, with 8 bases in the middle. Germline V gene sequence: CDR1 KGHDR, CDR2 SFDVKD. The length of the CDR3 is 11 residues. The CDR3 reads CATSLGSEQYF. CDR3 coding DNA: TGTGCCACCAGTTTGGGGAGCGAGCAGTACTTC.

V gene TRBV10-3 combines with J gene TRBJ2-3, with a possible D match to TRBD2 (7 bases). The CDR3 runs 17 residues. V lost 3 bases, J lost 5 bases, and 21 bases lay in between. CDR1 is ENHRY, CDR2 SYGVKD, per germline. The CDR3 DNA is TGTGCCATCAGTGAAAAGCTGGGGAGGGCCAGGGGAGATACGCAGTATTTT. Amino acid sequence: CAISEKLGRARGDTQYF.